These T cell receptor beta chains were read from a single sample in a study of blood T cell repertoires in COVID-19. The table came from immunoSEQ multiplex PCR; TCRdb's copy has only in-frame clones and leaves some out. The data contain about 140,000 clones, 80% to 85% of them singletons. The material sequenced was peripheral blood. The receptors were gathered from a human donor in a cohort sampled during active COVID-19. CDR3s include the opening cysteine and the closing phenylalanine or tryptophan. D genes are given only for firm matches. Not every row has a clone size; where given, it reads once, few, many or a size class.

clone_size	v_call	d_call	j_call	cdr3_aa	cdr3_nt
-	TRBV13	TRBD1	TRBJ1-2	CASSLRTGGLGYTF	TGTGCCAGCAGCCTTAGGACAGGGGGCTTGGGCTACACCTTC
-	TRBV24-1	-	TRBJ2-3	CATMAGYGTDTQYF	TGTGCCACCATGGCGGGATACGGTACAGATACGCAGTATTTT
-	TRBV7-3	-	TRBJ2-7	CASSPSGGYEQYF	TGTGCCAGCAGCCCCTCAGGGGGGTACGAGCAGTACTTC
-	TRBV2	TRBD1	TRBJ1-4	CASRVQGATNEKLFF	TGTGCCAGCAGGGTACAGGGGGCAACTAATGAAAAACTGTTTTTT
-	TRBV6-6	-	TRBJ2-7	CASSYSSDTVPYEQYF	TGTGCCAGCAGTTACTCGTCGGACACTGTACCCTACGAGCAGTACTTC
-	TRBV7-9	TRBD1	TRBJ1-5	CASSPRGDRGQPQHF	TGTGCCAGCAGCCCTAGGGGGGACAGGGGTCAGCCCCAGCATTTT
-	TRBV5-1	TRBD1	TRBJ2-7	CASSLGDRGGSYEQYF	TGCGCCAGCAGCTTAGGGGACAGGGGAGGCTCCTACGAGCAGTACTTC
-	TRBV7-2	-	TRBJ2-1	CASSLNNYNEQFF	TGTGCCAGCAGCTTAAACAATTACAATGAGCAGTTCTTC
-	TRBV6-2/TRBV6-3	-	TRBJ2-4	CASSLSQGVIQYF	TGTGCCAGCAGTCTTTCACAGGGTGTCATTCAGTACTTC
once	TRBV18	TRBD2	TRBJ2-7	CASSPGLAEHEQYF	TGTGCCAGCTCCCCAGGACTAGCGGAACACGAGCAGTACTTC
-	TRBV6-4	TRBD1	TRBJ2-2	CASRPGQGDTGELFF	TGTGCCAGCAGACCCGGACAGGGGGACACCGGGGAGCTGTTTTTT
-	TRBV2	-	TRBJ1-6	CASSEVRPGDSPLHF	TGTGCCAGCAGTGAAGTGCGACCCGGGGATTCACCCCTCCACTTT
-	TRBV7-6	-	TRBJ2-7	CASSQERGDRRPAVYEQYF	TGTGCCAGCAGCCAGGAGCGGGGGGACAGGCGGCCCGCAGTCTACGAGCAGTACTTC
-	TRBV7-9	TRBD1	TRBJ2-7	CASSGDSYEQYF	TGTGCCAGCAGCGGGGACAGCTACGAGCAGTACTTC
-	TRBV3-1/TRBV3-2	-	TRBJ2-7	CASSLFSGQGHEQYF	TGTGCCAGCAGCCTATTCAGTGGGCAGGGCCACGAGCAGTACTTC
-	TRBV5-1	TRBD1	TRBJ2-5	CASSLASGTGLETQYF	TGCGCCAGCAGCTTGGCCTCCGGGACAGGGTTAGAGACCCAGTACTTC
-	TRBV7-2	TRBD2	TRBJ2-3	CASSLNSGSPPGTQYF	TGTGCCAGCAGCTTAAATAGCGGGAGCCCCCCGGGTACGCAGTATTTT
-	TRBV12-3/TRBV12-4	-	TRBJ2-7	CASSRQDTYEQYF	TGTGCCAGCAGCCGTCAAGACACCTACGAGCAGTACTTC
-	TRBV6-2/TRBV6-3	-	TRBJ1-5	CASSPRYSNQPQHF	TGTGCCAGCAGTCCCCGTTATAGCAATCAGCCCCAGCATTTT
-	TRBV4-2	-	TRBJ2-7	CASSQPFSGGSLSYEQYF	TGTGCCAGCAGCCAACCATTTTCTGGGGGCAGTTTATCCTACGAGCAGTACTTC
-	TRBV6-5	-	TRBJ2-7	CASRGHLGDEQYF	TGTGCCAGCAGAGGACATCTCGGAGACGAGCAGTACTTC
once	TRBV28	TRBD1	TRBJ1-2	CASSLSGTGGRMNYGYTF	TGTGCCAGCAGTTTATCCGGGACAGGGGGAAGAATGAACTATGGCTACACCTTC
-	TRBV5-4	-	TRBJ2-7	CASSPTADSRPYEQYF	TGTGCCAGCAGCCCCACGGCAGACAGTCGCCCGTACGAGCAGTACTTC
few	TRBV29-1	-	TRBJ2-7	CSVRAQGNHYEQYF	TGCAGCGTTCGGGCTCAGGGAAATCACTACGAGCAGTACTTC
-	TRBV4-3	TRBD1	TRBJ1-1	CASSLGGWNTEAFF	TGCGCCAGCAGCCTAGGGGGCTGGAACACTGAAGCTTTCTTT
-	TRBV9	-	TRBJ2-5	CASSVDAAQETQYF	TGTGCCAGCAGCGTAGACGCGGCCCAAGAGACCCAGTACTTC
-	TRBV3-1/TRBV3-2	TRBD2	TRBJ2-3	CASSQVGSGRVADTQYF	TGTGCCAGCAGCCAAGTCGGCAGCGGGAGGGTAGCAGATACGCAGTATTTT
-	TRBV7-2	TRBD1	TRBJ1-2	CASATGQNYGYTF	TGTGCCAGCGCCACGGGACAGAACTATGGCTACACCTTC
-	TRBV19	TRBD2	TRBJ2-1	CASSIQSGRVNEQFF	TGTGCCAGTAGTATACAGTCCGGGAGGGTAAATGAGCAGTTCTTC
-	TRBV5-1	TRBD1	TRBJ2-2	CASSPDRANTGELFF	TGCGCCAGCAGCCCGGACAGGGCCAACACCGGGGAGCTGTTTTTT
-	TRBV6-2/TRBV6-3	-	TRBJ1-6	CASSYEAHRNSPLHF	TGTGCCAGCAGTTACGAGGCACACAGGAATTCACCCCTCCACTTT
-	TRBV5-1	-	TRBJ2-1	CASSPQESGPYNEQFF	TGCGCCAGCAGCCCCCAGGAGAGCGGCCCCTACAATGAGCAGTTCTTC
-	TRBV18	TRBD1	TRBJ2-7	CASSPRTGDYEQYF	TGTGCCAGCTCACCCCGGACAGGAGACTACGAGCAGTACTTC
-	TRBV19	TRBD1	TRBJ2-7	CASSGTGVSSEQYF	TGTGCCAGTAGCGGGACAGGAGTTAGCAGCGAGCAGTACTTC
-	TRBV6-2/TRBV6-3	-	TRBJ2-7	CASSYRGPEAYEQYF	TGTGCCAGCAGTTACCGTGGCCCGGAGGCCTACGAGCAGTACTTC
-	TRBV6-2/TRBV6-3	-	TRBJ2-3	CASSRQGTNYNTQYF	TGTGCCAGCAGTCGCCAGGGTACTAACTACAATACGCAGTATTTT
-	TRBV5-1	-	TRBJ2-2	CASSLGRVAGRLKTGELFF	TGCGCCAGCAGCTTGGGTCGAGTTGCGGGACGTCTGAAAACCGGGGAGCTGTTTTTT
-	TRBV28	-	TRBJ1-5	CASSLGQQNQPQHF	TGTGCCAGCAGTTTAGGACAGCAAAATCAGCCCCAGCATTTT
-	TRBV7-9	TRBD1	TRBJ1-2	CASSRDRISGYTF	TGTGCCAGCAGCCGGGACAGGATATCAGGCTACACCTTC
-	TRBV29-1	TRBD2	TRBJ2-7	CSARGGLVFEQYF	TGCAGCGCCCGAGGGGGACTAGTTTTCGAGCAGTACTTC
-	TRBV28	TRBD1	TRBJ1-6	CASIPGQYNSPLHF	TGTGCCAGCATCCCGGGACAGTATAATTCACCCCTCCACTTT
-	TRBV2	-	TRBJ1-5	CASSGVGGRDQPQHF	TGTGCCAGCAGCGGAGTCGGGGGGCGCGATCAGCCCCAGCATTTT
-	TRBV28	-	TRBJ1-4	CASIGGAGEKLFF	TGTGCCAGCATAGGGGGGGCGGGGGAAAAACTGTTTTTT
-	TRBV24-1	-	TRBJ2-2	CATSDPGTPNTGELFF	TGTGCCACCAGTGACCCCGGGACACCTAACACCGGGGAGCTGTTTTTT
few	TRBV7-2	TRBD2	TRBJ2-1	CASSTKAGTSGNNEQFF	TGTGCCAGCAGTACAAAAGCCGGGACTAGCGGGAATAATGAGCAGTTCTTC
once	TRBV2	-	TRBJ1-4	CASRGTGELFF	TGTGCCAGCAGAGGGACGGGGGAACTGTTTTTT
-	TRBV6-5	TRBD2	TRBJ2-7	CASRPGLAFGEQYF	TGTGCCAGCAGGCCGGGACTAGCATTTGGTGAGCAGTACTTC
-	TRBV11-2	TRBD2	TRBJ2-7	CASSLQIRASGSSYEQYF	TGTGCCAGCAGCTTACAGATTCGGGCTAGCGGGAGCTCCTACGAGCAGTACTTC